The 10 T cell receptor beta chains reported below all come from one sample, sequenced in a study of OX40 agonist ivuxolimab in advanced cancers. Libraries were prepared by immunoSEQ multiplex PCR; TCRdb keeps only in-frame clonotypes and omits some of them. Here the sample spans more than 1,000 clones, about 80% being singletons. This material was collected in a trial of the OX40 agonist ivuxolimab. Every receptor here comes from an adult with an advanced solid tumor such as melanoma, head and neck, liver or kidney cancer.

This chain connects TRBV5-1 to TRBJ2-7; a weak D match, TRBD1 (6 bases). This CDR3 is 14 amino acids long. The germline V and J ends were trimmed by 5 bases and 2 bases, with 14 bases remaining between them. In germline, CDR1 is SGHRS, CDR2 YFSETQ. The CDR3 reads CASSEDSQTYEQYF. The CDR3 DNA sequence: TGCGCCAGCAGTGAGGACAGCCAAACCTACGAGCAGTACTTC.

V is TRBV19 and J is TRBJ2-3, with 9 bases fitting TRBD1. Germline values: CDR1 LNHDA, CDR2 SQIVND (reference sequence). V shed 3 bases and J 4 bases; nucleotides not matched to a gene: 8. The CDR3 runs to 16 residues. The CDR3 loop reads CASSMAGQGTSDTQYF. For the CDR3, the DNA is TGTGCCAGTAGTATGGCGGGACAGGGCACTTCAGATACGCAGTATTTT. Complete variable domain (other parts from reference TRBV19 and TRBJ2-3): DGGITQSPKYLFRKEGQNVTLSCEQNLNHDAMYWYRQDPGQGLRLIYYSQIVNDFQKGDIAEGYSVSREKKESFPLTVTSAQKNPTAFYLCASSMAGQGTSDTQYFGPGTRLTVL.

The rearrangement links TRBV19 to TRBJ1-5; perhaps TRBD1 as D (6 bases). Germline CDR1 and CDR2: LNHDA and SQIVND (reference sequence). V lost 7 bases to trimming and J lost 4 bases, with 8 bases between them. The CDR3 consists of 12 residues. CDR3 coding DNA: TGTGCCAGTAAAGGACAGAATCAGCCCCAGCATTTT. It yields the protein CASKGQNQPQHF.

In DNA, the CDR3 is TGTGCCAGCAGTTTATTAGCTCAAATGAACACTGAAGCTTTCTTT. As protein: CASSLLAQMNTEAFF. This chain joins TRBV28 and TRBJ1-1; D not resolved. CDR3 size: 15 residues. CDR1 is MDHEN, CDR2 SYDVKM, per germline. Deletions cut 1 base from V and 0 bases from J, with 9 bases between.

The chain links TRBV15 to TRBJ2-7; TRBD2 agrees at 10 bases. In germline, CDR1 is LNHNV, CDR2 YYDKDF (reference sequence). The CDR3 covers 19 residues. V shed 0 bases and J 1 base; nucleotides not matched to a gene: 12. The CDR3 DNA is TGTGCCACCAGCAGAGATCTTCGCCTAGCGGGGGACATTTCCTACGAGCAGTACTTC. Amino acid sequence: CATSRDLRLAGDISYEQYF.

V is TRBV7-7 and J is TRBJ2-1; D is possibly TRBD2 (5 bases). Germline lookup yields CDR1 SSHAT and CDR2 FNYEAQ (reference sequence). The CDR3 loop spans 15 amino acids. Trimming stripped 5 bases from V and 4 bases from J, with 15 bases between. The CDR3 sequence: CASSPRSGPYNEQFF. For the CDR3, the DNA is TGTGCCAGCAGCCCCAGGAGCGGACCTTACAATGAGCAGTTCTTC.

A word on this clone: One end of the junction does not line up with germline, which may come from a read error. The rearrangement joins TRBV7-4 to TRBJ2-5; D gene uncertain. The germline V gene has CDR1 SGHVT and CDR2 SQSDAQ. The CDR3 contains 13 residues. CDR3 sequence (DNA): TGTGCCAGCGGCTTAACGGTCCAAGAGACCCAGTACTTC. It codes for CASGLTVQETQYF.

This clone is deemed large. The chain joins TRBV11-3 to TRBJ1-3; D is possibly TRBD1 (5 bases). CDR1 is SGHNT, CDR2 YENEEA, per germline. The CDR3 totals 16 residues. Trimming took 7 bases from V and 1 from J, leaving 17 bases between them. CDR3 DNA sequence: TGTGCCAGCACTAAAAGGGCGGGGGGGTCTGGAAACACCATATATTTT. Its protein product is CASTKRAGGSGNTIYF.

The rearrangement joins TRBV11-3 to TRBJ2-2, with 8 nucleotides matching TRBD2. Germline CDR1 is SGHNT and CDR2 is YENEEA. The CDR3 has 17 amino acids. After removal of 5 bases from V and 3 bases from J, the junction contained 11 bases not matched to a gene. CDR3 sequence (DNA): TGTGCCAGCAGCCCTTCAGCGGGAGCCGGGTACACCGGGGAGCTGTTTTTT. Residues: CASSPSAGAGYTGELFF.

J is TRBJ2-7 and V is TRBV11-3, with 8 positions matching TRBD2. CDR1 and CDR2 (germline): SGHNT, YENEEA. The CDR3 totals 16 residues. The J segment lost 3 bases and the V segment lost 5 bases, leaving 12 bases of the junction unmatched. CDR3 sequence: CASSPGGGLVIYEQYF. In nucleotides, the CDR3 is TGTGCCAGCAGCCCTGGGGGGGGACTAGTTATCTACGAGCAGTACTTC.